This T cell receptor beta chain comes out of a study of blood T cells in healthy people across ages. Germline V CDR1 and CDR2: DFQATT, SNEGSKA (reference sequence). The V gene lost 0 bases and the J gene lost 5 bases, with 10 bases spanning the gap. CDR3 length: 14 amino acids. Turning to this clonotype: Its antigen is unidentified.

Findings of the study overall: Diversity was higher, and naive CD4+ cells more numerous, in long-lived donors than in aged donors. Shifts in expanded clonotypes may have been confounded by donor CMV status, which was unknown. Because sorting was not performed, PBMCs prevented conclusive naive versus antigen-experienced comparison.

Then a second PCR, running about 6 to 12 cycles, was carried out with a sample-barcoded 5' primer and a J-beta primer mix. Every sample gave at least 2.5 million paired-end reads containing CDR3. One entry per CDR3 protein, called by TCRdb with MiXCR from the 5' RACE reads. Here the sample spans roughly 800,000 distinct CDR3 sequences, about 62% being singletons. The receptor was derived from a man aged 25-45 years in good health. Material for sequencing was blood. This rearrangement joins TRBV20-1 to TRBJ2-2, with D uncertain. CDR3 sequence (DNA): TGCAGTGCTAGAGAAGGTAGTACAACCGGGGAGCTGTTTTTT. Translated, it gives CSAREGSTTGELFF.